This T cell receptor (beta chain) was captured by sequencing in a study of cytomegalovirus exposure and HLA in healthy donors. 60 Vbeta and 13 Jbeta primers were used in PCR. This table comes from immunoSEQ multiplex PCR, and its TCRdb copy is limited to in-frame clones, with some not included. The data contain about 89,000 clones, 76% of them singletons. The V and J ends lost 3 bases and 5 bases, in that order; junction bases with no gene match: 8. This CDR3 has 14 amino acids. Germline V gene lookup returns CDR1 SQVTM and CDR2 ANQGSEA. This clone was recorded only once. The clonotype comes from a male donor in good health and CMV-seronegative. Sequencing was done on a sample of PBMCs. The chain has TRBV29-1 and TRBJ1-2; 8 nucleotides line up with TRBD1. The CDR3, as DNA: TGCAGCGTTGACGGGCGACGGACAGGGTATGGCTACACCTTC. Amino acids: CSVDGRRTGYGYTF.